A single sample is the source of the 15 T cell receptor beta chains below, sequenced in a study of OX40 agonist ivuxolimab in advanced cancers. TCRdb's table, derived via immunoSEQ multiplex PCR, lists solely in-frame clones and lacks some. Counted here are 30,000 to 40,000 clones, around 83% occurring once; the ten biggest clones make up 2.6%. The sample consisted of CD4+ or CD8+ T cells sorted from blood, taken in a trial of the OX40 agonist ivuxolimab. These receptors originate from an adult with an advanced solid tumor such as melanoma, head and neck, liver or kidney cancer.

The CDR3 nucleotides read TGTGCCAGCAGCTTAGCGGGGGAAGGGGTCGAGCAGTACTTC. Translated, it gives CASSLAGEGVEQYF. The genes are TRBV11-2 and TRBJ2-7; TRBD2 might be the D (6 bases). CDR1 and CDR2 (germline): SGHAT, FQNNGV. V lost 1 base, J lost 6 bases, and 13 bases lay in between. This CDR3 is 14 amino acids long.

This clone was seen a few times. The CDR3 loop reads CASSQDLSGGTTYETQYF. CDR3 bases: TGCGCCAGCAGCCAAGATCTCTCTGGGGGGACGACTTACGAGACCCAGTACTTC. The rearrangement links TRBV4-3 to TRBJ2-5; possibly TRBD2 for D (6 bases). Germline V CDR1 and CDR2: LGHNA, YSLEER. The CDR3 consists of 18 residues. V was pared by 0 bases and J by 5 bases, with 22 bases between.

This clone was seen more than once but under ten times. J is TRBJ1-1 and V is TRBV7-2; 8 bases agree with TRBD1. The ends lost 5 bases at V and 5 bases at J; junction bases unmatched: 7. This CDR3 contains 14 residues. Germline V gene lookup returns CDR1 SGHTA and CDR2 FQGNSA. The chain's CDR3 is CASSPDRVRTEAFF. The CDR3 DNA sequence: TGTGCCAGCAGCCCGGACAGGGTGAGAACTGAAGCTTTCTTT.

The gene calls are TRBV5-5 and TRBJ1-1, with D possibly TRBD1 on 5 matching bases. V shed 3 bases and J shed 1 base, with 13 bases lying between them. CDR3 length equals 15 residues. Germline loops: CDR1 SGHKS, CDR2 YYEKEE (reference sequence). The CDR3 nucleotides are TGTGCCAGCAGCTCATTGGGGGTTCAGAACACTGAAGCTTTCTTT. This codes for CASSSLGVQNTEAFF.

The rearrangement uses TRBV28 and TRBJ2-3, with TRBD2 matching 8 bases. From germline, CDR1 is MDHEN and CDR2 SYDVKM. This CDR3 region has 18 residues. The junction had 12 bases not matched to a gene; V was cut back by 4 bases and J by 0 bases. CDR3 DNA: TGTGCCAGCAGTTCCCAATTTGCGGGGGGCGGGAGCACAGATACGCAGTATTTT. Translation: CASSSQFAGGGSTDTQYF.

The CDR3 loop is CASSRLRGQETQYF. The CDR3 region has the DNA TGCGCCAGCAGCCGCCTCAGGGGGCAGGAGACCCAGTACTTC. This sequence joins TRBV4-1 and TRBJ2-5; 8 nucleotides match TRBD1. Germline V lookup: CDR1 MGHRA, CDR2 YSYEKL. The trim removed 4 bases at V and 5 bases at J, leaving 6 bases unmatched. This CDR3 is 14 amino acids long.

The V and J genes are TRBV7-2 and TRBJ1-3; D unresolved. V was shortened by 2 bases and J by 1 base, with 18 bases between the two germline ends. The germline V gene has CDR1 SGHTA and CDR2 FQGNSA. This CDR3 has 18 residues. The CDR3 protein is CASSLLLGGEGSGNTIYF. In nucleotides, the CDR3 is TGTGCCAGCAGCTTACTTTTGGGTGGGGAGGGTTCTGGAAACACCATATATTTT.

The genes are TRBV19 and TRBJ1-1; D gene uncertain. The germline V gene encodes CDR1 LNHDA and CDR2 SQIVND (reference sequence). This CDR3 has 13 amino acids. Trimming shortened V by 4 bases and J by 5 bases, and 11 bases separated the two germline ends. CDR3 DNA: TGTGCCAGTAGTACCACTGGAAGGACTGAAGCTTTCTTT. This encodes CASSTTGRTEAFF. Complete variable domain (other parts from reference TRBV19 and TRBJ1-1): DGGITQSPKYLFRKEGQNVTLSCEQNLNHDAMYWYRQDPGQGLRLIYYSQIVNDFQKGDIAEGYSVSREKKESFPLTVTSAQKNPTAFYLCASSTTGRTEAFFGQGTRLTVV.

The chain uses TRBV10-3 and TRBJ2-7; 7 bases match TRBD1. Germline V gene lookup returns CDR1 ENHRY and CDR2 SYGVKD. The V segment lost 5 bases and the J segment 1 base; nucleotides outside the gene matches: 8. This CDR3 contains 15 residues. For the CDR3, the DNA is TGTGCCATCAGTAGGGACAGATCTAATTCCTACGAGCAGTACTTC. The encoded protein is CAISRDRSNSYEQYF.

The chain couples TRBV30 to TRBJ1-1; 7 bases fit TRBD1. The CDR3 consists of 13 residues. Trimming removed 4 bases from V and 4 bases from J; junction bases left unmatched: 6. Germline V gives CDR1 GTSNPN, CDR2 SVGIG (reference sequence). The CDR3 DNA follows: TGTGCCTGGAAGGGACAGCCGATCACTGAAGCTTTCTTT. It codes for CAWKGQPITEAFF.

This chain uses TRBV4-1 with TRBJ2-3; D is unresolved. The length of the CDR3 is 15 residues. Trimming took 0 bases from V and 4 from J, leaving 11 bases between them. Germline V gene data show CDR1 as MGHRA and CDR2 as YSYEKL. This chain's CDR3 is CASSQDSRVADTQYF. Here the CDR3 DNA reads TGCGCCAGCAGCCAAGATAGCCGGGTGGCAGATACGCAGTATTTT.

This rearrangement joins TRBV9 to TRBJ2-5; D is perhaps TRBD2 (6 bases). The DNA matches TRBJ2-7 better at its end, which makes the J call doubtful. CDR3 length: 14 residues. Germline CDR1 SGDLS, CDR2 YYNGEE. The CDR3 region has the DNA TGTGCCAGCAGCGTAGGCCCGGGGGCCTACGAGCAGTACTTC. It yields the protein CASSVGPGAYEQYF.

This chain links TRBV29-1 with TRBJ2-5; no firm D call. Trimming removed 4 bases at V and 4 bases at J, with 7 bases between. The germline V gene has CDR1 SQVTM and CDR2 ANQGSEA. The CDR3 loop spans 11 amino acids. Written as DNA, the CDR3 is TGCAGCGTTGCTTGGGGAGAGACCCAGTACTTC. Encoded protein: CSVAWGETQYF.

The chain employs TRBV7-2 and TRBJ2-7, with 7 nucleotides matching TRBD2. After removal of 1 base from V and 2 bases from J, the junction contained 2 bases not matched to a gene. The CDR3 extends over 14 amino acids. Looked up from germline, CDR1 is SGHTA and CDR2 is FQGNSA. The CDR3, as DNA: TGTGCCAGCAGCTTAGGGGGGGGAGCCTACGAGCAGTACTTC. Amino acids: CASSLGGGAYEQYF.

J is TRBJ1-1 and V is TRBV4-1; D gene unclear. The CDR3 covers 15 residues. Germline loops: CDR1 MGHRA, CDR2 YSYEKL. Trimming pared 3 bases from V and 0 bases from J, leaving 11 bases between. Here the CDR3 reads CASSHPGSLNTEAFF. CDR3 sequence (DNA): TGCGCCAGCAGCCACCCCGGCAGCCTGAACACTGAAGCTTTCTTT.